This record concerns one TCR beta chain sequence. No antigen is known for it. This sample is part of a study of cytomegalovirus exposure and HLA in healthy donors. Overall study context: Around 83% of 300 to 450 genotyped donors fell in the Caucasian-associated ancestry cluster.

The CDR3 sequence is 18 residues long. V lost 2 bases to trimming and J lost 3 bases; unmatched junction nucleotides: 8. Germline V lookup: CDR1 SNHLY, CDR2 FYNNEI. Findings and limits, study-wide: Certain indistinguishable V segments, among them TRBV6-2 and TRBV6-3, were excluded.

The study ran its PCR with 60 Vbeta and 13 Jbeta primers. The repertoire was sequenced with immunoSEQ multiplex PCR; TCRdb's copy has only in-frame clones and lacks some. The sample has approximately 170,000 clones; around 77% are singletons. The rearrangement links TRBV2 to TRBJ2-1; 12 bases match TRBD2. This receptor was obtained from a man aged 35-49 years in good health and CMV-seronegative. Sequencing used PBMCs. The DNA for the CDR3 is TGTGCCAGCAGTGAATTTAGGACTAGCGGGACTTTCTACAATGAGCAGTTCTTC. It translates to CASSEFRTSGTFYNEQFF.